Below, 18 T cell receptor beta chains from the same sample are listed, as sequenced in a study of Ad26.COV2.S vaccination and SARS-CoV-2 variants. Some clones are missing from TCRdb's copy, which holds only in-frame ones; the method was immunoSEQ multiplex PCR. Of fewer than 400,000 clones listed, about 88% are singletons. Treatment specified: roughly 19 received Ad26.COV2.S at low or high dose, single or two shots; about 5 received placebo; per-sample allocation not given. After the first vaccine or placebo injection, samples were drawn on day 63. Specimen: peripheral blood, collected in a trial of Ad26.COV2.S vaccine versus placebo. The receptors were sampled from a person between 18 and 60 years old who received the Ad26.COV2.S COVID-19 vaccine or a placebo.

CDR3 region: CASSQDIGYYGYTF. Here the CDR3 DNA reads TGCGCCAGCAGCCAAGATATCGGATACTATGGCTACACCTTC. The J gene is TRBJ1-2, the V gene TRBV4-1; no firm D call. The V end was cut by 0 bases, the J end by 3 bases, with 8 bases between. Germline-derived CDR1 and CDR2 are MGHRA and YSYEKL. CDR3 length equals 14 residues.

On this clone itself: The sample holds other DNA sequences that translate to the same CDR3. The rearrangement links TRBV30 to TRBJ2-3; D remains unclear. In germline, CDR1 is GTSNPN, CDR2 SVGIG (reference sequence). Trimming took 0 bases from V and 5 from J, leaving 3 bases between them. There are 11 residues in the CDR3. The DNA of the CDR3 is TGTGCCTGGAGTGTTTTAGATACGCAGTATTTT. Its translation: CAWSVLDTQYF.

This chain joins TRBV29-1 and TRBJ1-4; D gene ambiguous. Germline CDR1 is SQVTM and CDR2 is ANQGSEA. The CDR3 runs 12 residues. Deletions cut 8 bases from V and 6 bases from J, with 13 bases between. The CDR3: CSLGGSDEKLFF. The CDR3 DNA reads TGCAGCCTGGGAGGCTCTGATGAAAAACTGTTTTTT.

The gene calls are TRBV30 and TRBJ2-5; 11 bases are shared with TRBD2. Trimming took 3 bases from V and 1 from J; bases not matched to a gene: 1. The CDR3 totals 14 residues. The germline CDR1 and CDR2 sequences are GTSNPN and SVGIG (reference sequence). CDR3 coding DNA: TGTGCCTGGAGGGGACTAGCGGTCCAAGAGACCCAGTACTTC. Encoded protein: CAWRGLAVQETQYF.

The chain employs TRBV14 and TRBJ1-2; 9 nucleotides align to TRBD1. V was pared by 9 bases and J by 5 bases, with 4 bases of the junction left unmatched. The germline CDR1 and CDR2 sequences are SGHDN and FVKESK. This CDR3 is built from 12 residues. CDR3 amino acids: CASSDRGYGYTF. CDR3 coding DNA: TGTGCCAGTTCTGACAGGGGGTATGGCTACACCTTC.

J is TRBJ2-7 and V is TRBV18; D is unresolved. CDR1 and CDR2 (germline): KGHSH, LQKENI. With 2 bases removed from V and 1 base from J, the gap between germline ends came to 15 bases. This CDR3 is 16 amino acids long. This chain's CDR3 is CASSPVKSSVSYEQYF. CDR3 sequence (DNA): TGTGCCAGCTCACCAGTAAAAAGTTCCGTTTCCTACGAGCAGTACTTC. Combining the CDR3 with reference TRBV18 and TRBJ2-7 gives the whole variable domain NAGVMQNPRHLVRRRGQEARLRCSPMKGHSHVYWYRQLPEEGLKFMVYLQKENIIDESGMPKERFSAEFPKEGPSILRIQQVVRGDSAAYFCASSPVKSSVSYEQYFGPGTRLTVT.

V usage is TRBV27 and J usage is TRBJ1-6; 9 bases fit TRBD1. The V gene's germline CDR1 is MNHEY and CDR2 SMNVEV (reference sequence). J gave up 9 bases and V 11 bases, and 5 bases lay outside the gene matches. The length of the CDR3 is 12 residues. The DNA of the CDR3 is TGTGCCGCCGGGACAGGGTTTTCACCCCTCCACTTT. It yields the protein CAAGTGFSPLHF.

The chain is built from TRBV4-2 and TRBJ2-1, with no clear D. The CDR3 is made up of 13 amino acids. The V end lost 3 bases, the J end lost 4 bases, and 7 bases lay between the germline ends. Per the germline V gene, CDR1 is LGHNA and CDR2 is YNFKEQ. The CDR3 region has the DNA TGTGCCAGCAGCCAGGAACCATACAATGAGCAGTTCTTC. Translation: CASSQEPYNEQFF.

This clone was counted only a few times. This specimen includes other DNA sequences encoding the same CDR3. The chain is built from TRBV3-1 (or the pseudogene TRBV3-2) and TRBJ2-1; D not resolved. In germline, CDR1 is LGHDT, CDR2 YNNKEL (reference sequence). This CDR3 contains 11 residues. V was pared by 1 base and J by 10 bases, with 5 bases between. The CDR3 is CASSQGGEQFF. CDR3 in DNA: TGTGCCAGCAGCCAAGGTGGCGAGCAGTTCTTC.

The CDR3 reads CASSPGDREAFF. The CDR3 DNA is TGTGCCAGCAGCCCCGGGGACCGTGAAGCTTTCTTT. The chain is built from TRBV3-1 (or the pseudogene TRBV3-2) and TRBJ1-1; D possibly corresponds to TRBD1 (5 bases). The ends were cut back, 4 bases at V and 7 bases at J, with 10 bases in the middle. The CDR3 contains 12 residues. Germline loops: CDR1 LGHDT, CDR2 YNNKEL (reference sequence).

This chain uses TRBV5-1 with TRBJ1-1; D not resolved. Per the germline V gene, CDR1 is SGHRS and CDR2 is YFSETQ. Between the trimmed V and J ends, which lost 0 bases and 4 bases, there was a span of 7 bases. This CDR3 is built from 13 residues. This CDR3 reads CASSLDTATEAFF. The CDR3, as DNA: TGCGCCAGCAGCTTGGACACTGCCACTGAAGCTTTCTTT.

The chain joins TRBV7-2 to TRBJ2-3; a weak D match, TRBD2 (6 bases). Trimming pared 1 base from V and 0 bases from J, leaving 11 bases between. The CDR3 has 16 amino acids. Per germline, CDR1 SGHTA and CDR2 FQGNSA. The CDR3 loop is CASSLVIGTSTDTQYF. For the CDR3, the DNA is TGTGCCAGCAGCTTAGTGATCGGGACTAGCACAGATACGCAGTATTTT.

The gene calls are TRBV6-1 and TRBJ2-6; D not resolved. CDR1 and CDR2 (germline): MNHNS, SASEGT. V was cut by 0 bases and J by 0 bases, with 9 bases left in between. This CDR3 has 17 residues. The CDR3, as DNA: TGTGCCAGCAGTGAAGCGGTCAGTAGCTCTGGGGCCAACGTCCTGACTTTC. Protein product: CASSEAVSSSGANVLTF.

The CDR3 DNA reads as TGCGCCAGCAGCCCCAGGGGACTAGCGGGAGCGAACACCGGGGAGCTGTTTTTT. Encoded protein: CASSPRGLAGANTGELFF. This chain connects TRBV5-1 to TRBJ2-2, with TRBD2 matching 14 bases. The V and J ends lost 4 bases and 0 bases, in that order; junction bases with no gene match: 5. Germline V gives CDR1 SGHRS, CDR2 YFSETQ. The CDR3 is 18 amino acids.

The table lists this clone with many counts. This chain connects TRBV5-1 to TRBJ2-7; 9 bases are a match to TRBD2. The germline V gene has CDR1 SGHRS and CDR2 YFSETQ. The CDR3 extends over 16 amino acids. After removal of 10 bases from V and 3 bases from J, the junction contained 17 bases not matched to a gene. The CDR3 reads CASRYSGSAGLYEQYF. The CDR3 DNA is TGCGCCTCCCGATATAGCGGGAGTGCGGGGCTCTACGAGCAGTACTTC.

This chain links TRBV3-1 (or the pseudogene TRBV3-2) with TRBJ1-6, with D possibly being TRBD1 (6 bases). Trimming removed 3 bases from V and 7 bases from J, with 19 bases in between. Looked up from germline, CDR1 is LGHDT and CDR2 is YNNKEL (reference sequence). The CDR3 sequence is 17 residues long. The CDR3 loop is CASSQPLGGPGNSPLHF. The CDR3 bases are TGTGCCAGCAGCCAGCCGTTGGGGGGCCCGGGGAATTCACCCCTCCACTTT.

The V and J genes are TRBV6-5 and TRBJ2-2; D is possibly TRBD2 (7 bases). The CDR3 is 14 amino acids. Germline CDR1 reads MNHEY; CDR2 reads SVGAGI. The V and J ends lost 2 bases and 8 bases respectively, with 12 bases between them. The CDR3 spells CASSYNGGRGELFF. CDR3 bases: TGTGCCAGCAGTTACAACGGGGGGCGAGGGGAGCTGTTTTTT.

The chain employs TRBV23-1 and TRBJ2-3; D gene ambiguous. TRBV23-1 is an open reading frame, and its role is uncertain. Trimming took off 9 bases at V and 4 bases at J, with 26 bases between the two ends. CDR3 length: 17 amino acids. In DNA, the CDR3 is TGCGCCAGTCCCAATCGGGCAAACAGAAGTACCCCAGATACGCAGTATTTT. It yields the protein CASPNRANRSTPDTQYF.